The 2 T cell receptor beta chains presented below share a single source sample, sequenced in a study of blood T cell repertoires in COVID-19. Measured with immunoSEQ multiplex PCR; TCRdb has only the in-frame clones, and not every one. The sample comprises under 130,000 clones, around nine tenths of which are singletons, and roughly a sixth rests with the top ten. The material sequenced was peripheral blood. These receptors all come from a woman of 80 years or more in a cohort sampled during active COVID-19.

J is TRBJ2-1 and V is TRBV5-1; 8 bases are a match to TRBD2. Germline lookup yields CDR1 SGHRS and CDR2 YFSETQ. The CDR3 consists of 18 residues. With V trimmed by 0 bases and J by 10 bases, 18 bases remained unmatched. The CDR3 nucleotides read TGCGCCAGCAGCTTGGCCGTGGTGGGAGCGGGGGCTCCGAGGGAGCAGTTCTTC. Translation: CASSLAVVGAGAPREQFF.

The chain recombines TRBV4-2 with TRBJ2-7; D is perhaps TRBD2 (6 bases). From germline, CDR1 is LGHNA and CDR2 YNFKEQ. CDR3 size: 15 residues. With 1 base removed from V and 1 base from J, the gap between germline ends came to 11 bases. CDR3 protein: CASSQATSQSYEQYF. CDR3 DNA: TGTGCCAGCAGCCAAGCCACTAGCCAGTCCTACGAGCAGTACTTC.